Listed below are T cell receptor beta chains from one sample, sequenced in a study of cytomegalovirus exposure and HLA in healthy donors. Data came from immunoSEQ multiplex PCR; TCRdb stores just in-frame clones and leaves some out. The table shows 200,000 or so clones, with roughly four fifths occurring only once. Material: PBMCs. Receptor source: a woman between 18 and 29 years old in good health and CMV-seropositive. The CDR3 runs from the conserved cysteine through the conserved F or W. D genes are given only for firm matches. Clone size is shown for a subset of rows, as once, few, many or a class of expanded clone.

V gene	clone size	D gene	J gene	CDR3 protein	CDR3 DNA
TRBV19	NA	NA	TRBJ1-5	CASSTRTRGNSNQPQHF	TGTGCCAGTAGTACTCGGACACGGGGGAATAGCAATCAGCCCCAGCATTTT
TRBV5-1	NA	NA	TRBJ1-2	CASSLALGGAFGYTF	TGCGCCAGCAGCTTGGCGTTGGGGGGTGCCTTTGGCTACACCTTC
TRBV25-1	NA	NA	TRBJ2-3	CASSDAGAGTDTQYF	TGTGCCAGCAGTGATGCAGGGGCGGGCACAGATACGCAGTATTTT
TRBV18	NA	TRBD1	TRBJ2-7	CASSPPGQAHNEQYF	TGTGCCAGCTCACCACCGGGACAGGCTCATAACGAGCAGTACTTC
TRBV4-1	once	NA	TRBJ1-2	CASSQDRGSPSGYTF	TGCGCCAGCAGCCAAGACCGGGGGTCCCCTTCTGGCTACACCTTC
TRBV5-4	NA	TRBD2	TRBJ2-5	CASSLGRGGEQTQYF	TGTGCCAGCAGCTTGGGGCGGGGGGGCGAGCAGACCCAGTACTTC
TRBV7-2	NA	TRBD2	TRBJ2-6	CASSPGGARPNVLTF	TGTGCCAGCTCCCCGGGGGGGGCGAGGCCCAACGTCCTGACTTTC
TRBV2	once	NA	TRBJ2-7	CASSYNYEQYF	TGTGCCAGCAGTTATAATTACGAGCAGTACTTC
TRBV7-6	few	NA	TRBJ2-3	CASSFNRASTDTQYF	TGTGCCAGCAGCTTTAACCGAGCTAGCACAGATACGCAGTATTTT
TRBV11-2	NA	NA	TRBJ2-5	CASSSIRFSQETQYF	TGTGCCAGCAGCTCCATCAGGTTTTCGCAAGAGACCCAGTACTTC
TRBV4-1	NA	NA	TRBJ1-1	CASSQFNRNTEAFF	TGCGCCAGCAGCCAATTTAACAGGAACACTGAAGCTTTCTTT
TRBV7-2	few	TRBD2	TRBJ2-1	CASSSQLAGGYNEQFF	TGTGCCAGCAGCTCCCAGCTAGCGGGGGGGTACAATGAGCAGTTCTTC
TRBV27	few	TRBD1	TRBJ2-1	CASSLIFRDSLNEQFF	TGTGCCAGCAGTTTGATCTTCCGGGACAGCCTTAATGAGCAGTTCTTC
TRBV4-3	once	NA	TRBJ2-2	CASSQVRTRPGELFF	TGCGCCAGCAGCCAAGTCAGGACAAGGCCCGGGGAGCTGTTTTTT
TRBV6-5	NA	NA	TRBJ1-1	CASSPGRTEAFF	TGTGCCAGCAGCCCCGGGAGAACTGAAGCTTTCTTT
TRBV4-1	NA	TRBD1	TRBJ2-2	CASSQGYRGRSGELFF	TGCGCCAGCAGCCAAGGTTACAGGGGGCGATCCGGGGAGCTGTTTTTT
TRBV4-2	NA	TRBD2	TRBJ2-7	CASSHDLAGDSYEQYF	TGTGCCAGCAGCCATGACCTAGCGGGGGATTCCTACGAGCAGTACTTC
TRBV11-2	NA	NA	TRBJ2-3	CASSLEIGGPDTQYF	TGTGCCAGCAGCTTAGAAATTGGTGGGCCAGATACGCAGTATTTT
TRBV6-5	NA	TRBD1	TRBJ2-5	CASSYLGRGRGETQYF	TGTGCCAGCAGTTACTTGGGCAGGGGGCGCGGAGAGACCCAGTACTTC
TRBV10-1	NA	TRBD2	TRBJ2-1	CASSEHRLAGHNEQFF	TGCGCCAGCAGTGAGCATAGGCTAGCGGGGCACAATGAGCAGTTCTTC
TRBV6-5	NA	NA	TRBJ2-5	CASSYSGGAAGAQYF	TGTGCCAGCAGTTACTCGGGGGGGGCCGCCGGGGCCCAGTACTTC
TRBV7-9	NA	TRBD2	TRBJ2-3	CAGRTSSGDTQYF	TGTGCCGGCAGGACTAGTTCAGGAGATACGCAGTATTTT
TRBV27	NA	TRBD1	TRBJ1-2	CATAPRGQGDGYTF	TGTGCCACCGCACCTAGGGGACAGGGAGATGGCTACACCTTC
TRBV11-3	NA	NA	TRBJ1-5	CASSLDWTGGNQPQHF	TGTGCCAGCAGCTTAGATTGGACGGGAGGCAATCAGCCCCAGCATTTT
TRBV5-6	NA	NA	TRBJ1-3	CASSSTGAEGNTIYF	TGTGCCAGCAGCAGCACGGGTGCGGAAGGAAACACCATATATTTT
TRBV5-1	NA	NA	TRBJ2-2	CASSLDRGLNTGELFF	TGCGCCAGCAGCTTGGATCGGGGTTTAAACACCGGGGAGCTGTTTTTT
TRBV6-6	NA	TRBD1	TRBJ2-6	CASSTGTVSGANVLTF	TGTGCCAGCAGTACTGGGACAGTCTCTGGGGCCAACGTCCTGACTTTC
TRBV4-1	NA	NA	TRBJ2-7	CASSQGRVPGSYEQYF	TGCGCCAGCAGCCAAGGGCGGGTCCCTGGCTCCTACGAGCAGTACTTC
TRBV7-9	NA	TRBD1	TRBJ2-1	CASSRTGNEQFF	TGTGCCAGCAGCAGGACAGGGAATGAGCAGTTCTTC
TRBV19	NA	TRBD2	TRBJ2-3	CASSKASGGDTQYF	TGTGCCAGTAGTAAGGCTAGCGGGGGGGATACGCAGTATTTT
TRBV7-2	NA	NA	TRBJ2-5	CASSEDKIGETQYF	TGTGCCAGCAGCGAGGACAAGATAGGAGAGACCCAGTACTTC
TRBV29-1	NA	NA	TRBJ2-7	CSVDNLGEQYF	TGCAGCGTTGATAATCTAGGCGAGCAGTACTTC
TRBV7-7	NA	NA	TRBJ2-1	CASSLVGADNEQFF	TGTGCCAGCAGCTTAGTGGGGGCCGACAATGAGCAGTTCTTC
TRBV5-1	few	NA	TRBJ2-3	CASSLAVETDTQYF	TGCGCCAGCAGCTTGGCTGTCGAGACAGATACGCAGTATTTT
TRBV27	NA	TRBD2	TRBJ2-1	CASSSLGLAGDNNEQFF	TGTGCCAGCAGTTCCCTTGGGCTAGCGGGGGACAACAATGAGCAGTTCTTC